The next 18 T cell receptor beta chains were all read from a single sample in a study of metastatic and nonmetastatic thyroid tumors (TCRdb year 2020). Library preparation was by PCR. Sequencing was carried out with an Illumina HiSeq 4000. TCRdb handled the public reads itself, with Q25 trimming in fastp and clone calling in MiXCR, and kept productive beta chains. The sample has 25,000 to 35,000 clones on record, about 20% of them singletons. In total, the top ten clones hold around two fifths of the sample. None of the patients had been given any treatment before thyroid surgery. Sequenced material: blood. Every receptor here comes from a female donor with papillary thyroid cancer or a benign thyroid nodule (not recorded which). Some clones in this sample may be carry-over from other donors' samples.

This clone showed up just a few times. The genes are TRBV19 and TRBJ2-1; D call uncertain. This CDR3 has 15 residues. Trimming pared 6 bases from V and 0 bases from J, leaving 12 bases between. CDR1 is LNHDA, CDR2 SQIVND, per germline (reference sequence). The CDR3 DNA is TGTGCCAGTAGCCCACCCGGGTACTCCTACAATGAGCAGTTCTTC. Translating gives CASSPPGYSYNEQFF.

This clone was seen many times. The chain links TRBV4-2 to TRBJ1-5, with a possible D match to TRBD1 (6 bases). The ends were cut back, 1 base at V and 4 bases at J, with 14 bases in the middle. Looked up from germline, CDR1 is LGHNA and CDR2 is YNFKEQ. The length of the CDR3 is 16 residues. This chain's CDR3 is CASSQGDSQGNQPQHF. The CDR3 DNA reads as TGTGCCAGCAGCCAAGGGGACTCACAGGGAAATCAGCCCCAGCATTTT.

V and J are TRBV9 and TRBJ2-3, with D possibly matching TRBD2 (6 bases). Trimming pared 1 base from V and 0 bases from J, leaving 18 bases between. The CDR3 contains 18 residues. From germline, CDR1 is SGDLS and CDR2 YYNGEE. CDR3 amino acids: CASSVPKLGGESTDTQYF. The DNA of the CDR3 is TGTGCCAGCAGCGTACCCAAACTGGGCGGGGAGAGCACAGATACGCAGTATTTT.

The rearrangement joins TRBV15 to TRBJ2-6; D gene unclear. The germline CDR1 and CDR2 sequences are LNHNV and YYDKDF (reference sequence). V shed 8 bases and J shed 4 bases, with 12 bases lying between them. The CDR3 totals 14 residues. The CDR3 here is CATGPASGANVLTF. DNA for the CDR3: TGTGCCACCGGCCCAGCTTCGGGGGCCAACGTCCTGACTTTC.

This clone was picked up a small number of times. A much larger clone sits a single nucleotide away, making a read error possible. The chain uses TRBV12-3 or TRBV12-4 and TRBJ1-1; no firm D call. The CDR3 covers 14 residues. The CDR3 protein is CASSLAGMNTESFF. CDR3 DNA sequence: TGTGCCAGCAGTTTAGCGGGAATGAACACTGAATCTTTCTTT.

CDR3 sequence (DNA): TGTGCCAGCAGTAGACAGGGGTGGAATGAGCAGTTCTTC. Its protein product is CASSRQGWNEQFF. The rearrangement links TRBV6-1 to TRBJ2-1, with 8 bases fitting TRBD1. The CDR3 spans 13 residues. The J segment lost 7 bases and the V segment lost 5 bases, leaving 4 bases of the junction unmatched. Germline lookup yields CDR1 MNHNS and CDR2 SASEGT.

This clone was recorded at least ten times. The V and J genes are TRBV4-3 and TRBJ1-2; D might be TRBD1 (5 bases). V was shortened by 1 base and J by 5 bases, with 14 bases between the two germline ends. This CDR3 has 15 amino acids. Germline CDR1 and CDR2: LGHNA and YSLEER. The CDR3 region has the DNA TGCGCCAGCAGCCAAGTTCAGGGTGGAGGGTATGGCTACACCTTC. Its protein is CASSQVQGGGYGYTF.

The V gene is TRBV5-6, the J gene TRBJ2-7; 7 bases agree with TRBD2. Looked up from germline, CDR1 is SGHDT and CDR2 is YYEEEE. V gave up 4 bases and J gave up 9 bases; unmatched junction bases: 19. The CDR3 has 16 residues. CDR3 residues: CASSPYTLAGEVGQYF. CDR3 sequence (DNA): TGTGCCAGCAGCCCGTACACGTTGGCGGGGGAGGTCGGGCAGTACTTC.

This clone was seen a handful of times. The rearrangement links TRBV12-3 or TRBV12-4 to TRBJ1-2; D uncertain. Deletions cut 6 bases from V and 2 bases from J, with 13 bases between. CDR3 length: 14 amino acids. Here the CDR3 DNA reads TGTGCCAGCAGCCCGCTTGAAGTGAACTATGGCTACACCTTC. Translating it yields CASSPLEVNYGYTF.

The chain combines TRBV4-1 with TRBJ1-6; D call uncertain. The CDR3 is 16 residues long. The germline CDR1 and CDR2 sequences are MGHRA and YSYEKL. Trimming pared 3 bases from V and 2 bases from J, leaving 11 bases between. The DNA of the CDR3 is TGCGCCAGCAGCCAGGTACACAGCGCCTATAATTCACCCCTCCACTTT. This sequence encodes CASSQVHSAYNSPLHF.

This clone turned up a few times. CDR3 bases: TGTGCCAGCAGCCAAGAGGGGCTGGCCGGGGAGCTGTTTTTT. It encodes CASSQEGLAGELFF. This chain connects TRBV4-2 to TRBJ2-2, with a weak D call TRBD1 (5 bases). V was pared by 0 bases and J by 6 bases, with 8 bases between. Germline V lookup: CDR1 LGHNA, CDR2 YNFKEQ. There are 14 residues in the CDR3.

By sample fraction, this clone is medium-sized (0.01 to 0.1%). The chain couples TRBV28 to TRBJ2-1; 10 nucleotides align to TRBD2. CDR1 MDHEN and CDR2 SYDVKM come from the germline V gene. The CDR3 has 16 residues. The ends lost 6 bases at V and 6 bases at J; junction bases unmatched: 11. CDR3 sequence (DNA): TGTGCCAGCAGCCGACGCGGGACTAGCGTAGTCAATGAGCAGTTCTTC. Amino acid sequence: CASSRRGTSVVNEQFF. Full variable domain (rest looked up from reference TRBV28 and TRBJ2-1): DVKVTQSSRYLVKRTGEKVFLECVQDMDHENMFWYRQDPGLGLRLIYFSYDVKMKEKGDIPEGYSVSREKKERFSLILESASTNQTSMYLCASSRRGTSVVNEQFFGPGTRLTVL.

This clone came up many times. This chain connects TRBV7-3 to TRBJ2-1; 7 bases line up with TRBD1. This CDR3 is built from 18 residues. V trimming: 0 bases; J trimming: 4 bases; junction bases outside the gene matches: 12. The germline V gene encodes CDR1 SGHTA and CDR2 FQGTGA. The CDR3 sequence: CASSLTGYRGRGYNEQFF. CDR3 coding DNA: TGTGCCAGCAGCTTAACGGGTTATAGGGGGCGCGGGTACAATGAGCAGTTCTTC.

At least ten counts were recorded for this clone. This chain joins TRBV7-9 and TRBJ1-1, with TRBD1 matching 9 bases. V was pared by 5 bases and J by 3 bases, with 7 bases of the junction left unmatched. Germline lookup yields CDR1 SEHNR and CDR2 FQNEAQ (reference sequence). The CDR3 is 15 amino acids. For the CDR3, the DNA is TGTGCCAGCAGCCCGGGACAGGGTTTGGACACTGAAGCTTTCTTT. Translated, it gives CASSPGQGLDTEAFF.

As regards this clone: A much bigger clone sits one base away, suggesting this may be a read error. The V call is TRBV11-1, the J call TRBJ2-7, with D unclear. The V gene's germline CDR1 is SGHAT and CDR2 FQDESV (reference sequence). This CDR3 region has 13 residues. The CDR3 DNA follows: TGTACCAGCAGCCTAATCGACGGCTACGAGCAGTACTTC. Translating it yields CTSSLIDGYEQYF.

In its sample, this clone was seen many times. This chain uses TRBV3-1 with TRBJ1-2; 8 nucleotides align to TRBD1. CDR1 LGHDT and CDR2 YNNKEL come from the germline V gene (reference sequence). The V gene end was trimmed by 3 bases and the J gene end by 5 bases; junction bases not matched to a gene: 14. This CDR3 has 17 amino acids. The CDR3 coding sequence is TGTGCCAGCAGCCAGGACAGGGCCCAATTCTCCTCATATGGCTACACCTTC. The encoded protein is CASSQDRAQFSSYGYTF.

This clone was seen a handful of times. The chain has TRBV19 and TRBJ2-3; 9 bases are shared with TRBD1. Germline CDR1 and CDR2: LNHDA and SQIVND (reference sequence). V gave up 10 bases and J gave up 7 bases; unmatched junction bases: 12. The length of the CDR3 is 14 residues. The CDR3 region has the DNA TGTGCCACCGGGAAACAGGGGGCTGGAAATACGCAGTATTTT. It translates to CATGKQGAGNTQYF.

The chain couples TRBV2 to TRBJ1-2; D perhaps matches TRBD1 (6 bases). Trimming shortened V by 6 bases and J by 1 base, and 15 bases separated the two germline ends. The CDR3 runs 15 residues. Germline lookup yields CDR1 SNHLY and CDR2 FYNNEI. The CDR3 protein is CASRKFVQGNYGYTF. As DNA, the CDR3 is TGTGCCAGCAGGAAGTTTGTACAGGGTAACTATGGCTACACCTTC.